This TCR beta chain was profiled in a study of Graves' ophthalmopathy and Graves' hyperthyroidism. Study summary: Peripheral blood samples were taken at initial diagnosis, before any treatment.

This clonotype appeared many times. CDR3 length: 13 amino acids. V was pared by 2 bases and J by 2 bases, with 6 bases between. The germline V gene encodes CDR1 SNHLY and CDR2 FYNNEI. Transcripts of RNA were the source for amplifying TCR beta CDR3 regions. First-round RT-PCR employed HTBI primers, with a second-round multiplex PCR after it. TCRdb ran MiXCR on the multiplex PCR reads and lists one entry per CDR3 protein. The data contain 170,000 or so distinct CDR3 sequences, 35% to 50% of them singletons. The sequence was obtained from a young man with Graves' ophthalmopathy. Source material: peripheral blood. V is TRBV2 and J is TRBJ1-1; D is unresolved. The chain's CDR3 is CASSERTNTEAFF. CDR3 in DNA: TGTGCCAGCAGTGAACGTACTAACACTGAAGCTTTCTTT. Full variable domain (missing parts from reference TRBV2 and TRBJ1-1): EPEVTQTPSHQVTQMGQEVILRCVPISNHLYFYWYRQILGQKVEFLVSFYNNEISEKSEIFDDQFSVERPDGSNFTLKIRSTKLEDSAMYFCASSERTNTEAFFGQGTRLTVV.